This TCR beta chain emerged from a study of CD8 T cells in ankylosing spondylitis. Study conclusions and caveats: Significantly higher representation of disease-linked clones was reported for matched ankylosing spondylitis synovial fluid. Seemingly distinctive of ankylosing spondylitis blood was a TCR beta motif formed by eight highly homologous variants.

Libraries for TCR beta were made by quantitative 5'-RACE with molecular barcodes. From the 5' RACE reads, TCRdb called clonotypes with MiXCR, one entry per CDR3 protein. The sample holds about 360,000 distinct CDR3 sequences, roughly 22% seen once. This clonotype appeared a few times. Its target is not known. The CDR3 covers 11 residues. Germline V lookup: CDR1 SQVTM, CDR2 ANQGSEA. Trimming stripped 7 bases from V and 8 bases from J, with 13 bases between. This TCR was sampled from a male donor with ankylosing spondylitis or in good health (not recorded which). Sample: blood, either unsorted or a sorted T cell fraction (not recorded which). This chain joins TRBV29-1 and TRBJ2-3; D gene ambiguous. Written as DNA, the CDR3 is TGCAGCGCCGATTGGGGTGCTACGCAGTATTTT. Its translation: CSADWGATQYF.